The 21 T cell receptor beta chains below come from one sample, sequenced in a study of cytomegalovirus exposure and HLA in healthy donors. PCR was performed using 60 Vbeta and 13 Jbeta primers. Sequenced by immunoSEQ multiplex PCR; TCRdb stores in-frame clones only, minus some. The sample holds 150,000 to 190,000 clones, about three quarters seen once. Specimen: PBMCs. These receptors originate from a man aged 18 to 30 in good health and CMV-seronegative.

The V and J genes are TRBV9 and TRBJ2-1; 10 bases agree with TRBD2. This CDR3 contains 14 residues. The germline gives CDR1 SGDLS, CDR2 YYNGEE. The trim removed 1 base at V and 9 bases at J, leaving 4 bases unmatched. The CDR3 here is CASSVSSGRVEQFF. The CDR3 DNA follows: TGTGCCAGCAGCGTATCTAGCGGGAGAGTTGAGCAGTTCTTC.

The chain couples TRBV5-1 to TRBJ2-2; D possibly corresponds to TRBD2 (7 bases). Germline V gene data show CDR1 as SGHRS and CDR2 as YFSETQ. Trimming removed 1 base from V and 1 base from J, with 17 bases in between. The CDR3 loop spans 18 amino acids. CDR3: CASSLLLGGRWNTGELFF. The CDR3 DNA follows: TGCGCCAGCAGCTTGCTCTTGGGGGGGCGCTGGAACACCGGGGAGCTGTTTTTT.

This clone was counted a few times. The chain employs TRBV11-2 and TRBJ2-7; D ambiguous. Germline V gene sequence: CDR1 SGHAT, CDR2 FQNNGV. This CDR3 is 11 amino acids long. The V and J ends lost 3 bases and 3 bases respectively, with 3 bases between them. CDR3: CASSFSYEQYF. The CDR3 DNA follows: TGTGCCAGCAGCTTTAGCTACGAGCAGTACTTC.

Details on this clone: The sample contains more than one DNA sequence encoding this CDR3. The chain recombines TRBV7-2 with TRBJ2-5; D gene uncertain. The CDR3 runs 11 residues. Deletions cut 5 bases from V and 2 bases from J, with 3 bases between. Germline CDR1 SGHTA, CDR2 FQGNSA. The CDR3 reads CASSLQETQYF. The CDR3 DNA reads TGTGCCAGCAGCCTGCAAGAGACCCAGTACTTC.

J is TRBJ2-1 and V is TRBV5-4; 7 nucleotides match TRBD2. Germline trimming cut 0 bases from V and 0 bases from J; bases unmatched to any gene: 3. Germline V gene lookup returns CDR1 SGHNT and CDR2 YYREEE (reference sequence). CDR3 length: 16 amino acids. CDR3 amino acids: CASSLAGGSSYNEQFF. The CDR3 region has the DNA TGTGCCAGCAGCTTGGCCGGGGGGAGCTCCTACAATGAGCAGTTCTTC. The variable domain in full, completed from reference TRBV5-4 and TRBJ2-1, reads ETGVTQSPTHLIKTRGQQVTLRCSSQSGHNTVSWYQQALGQGPQFIFQYYREEENGRGNFPPRFSGLQFPNYSSELNVNALELDDSALYLCASSLAGGSSYNEQFFGPGTRLTVL.

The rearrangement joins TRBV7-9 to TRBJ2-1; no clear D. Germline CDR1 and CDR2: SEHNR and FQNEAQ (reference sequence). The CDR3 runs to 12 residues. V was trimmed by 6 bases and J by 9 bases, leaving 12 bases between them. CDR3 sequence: CASSNARFEQFF. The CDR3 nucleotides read TGTGCCAGCAGTAATGCCAGATTTGAGCAGTTCTTC.

The CDR3 nucleotides are TGTGCCAGCAGCTTAAGGGGACTGATTGGAAACACCATATATTTT. This translates into CASSLRGLIGNTIYF. V gene TRBV11-2 combines with J gene TRBJ1-3, with TRBD1 as a possible D gene (5 bases). The germline V gene encodes CDR1 SGHAT and CDR2 FQNNGV. The CDR3 contains 15 residues. V lost 2 bases, J lost 3 bases, and 11 bases lay in between.

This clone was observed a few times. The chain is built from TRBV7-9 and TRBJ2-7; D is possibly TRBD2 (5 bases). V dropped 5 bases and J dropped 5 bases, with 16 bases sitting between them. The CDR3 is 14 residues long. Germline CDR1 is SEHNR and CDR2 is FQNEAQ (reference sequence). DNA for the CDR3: TGTGCCAGCAGCCCAGTGGAGGCGTCAGACGAGCAGTACTTC. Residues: CASSPVEASDEQYF.

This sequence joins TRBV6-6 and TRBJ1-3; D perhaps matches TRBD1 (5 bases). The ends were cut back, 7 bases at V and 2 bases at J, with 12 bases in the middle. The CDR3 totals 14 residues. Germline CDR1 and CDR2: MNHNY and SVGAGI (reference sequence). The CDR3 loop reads CASTLRQTGNTIYF. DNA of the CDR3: TGTGCCAGCACCCTTAGACAGACTGGAAACACCATATATTTT.

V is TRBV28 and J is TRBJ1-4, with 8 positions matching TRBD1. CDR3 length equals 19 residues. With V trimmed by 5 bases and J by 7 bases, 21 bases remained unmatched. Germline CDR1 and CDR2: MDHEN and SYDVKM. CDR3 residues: CASSPRSRRGPMRSEKLFF. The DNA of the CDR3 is TGTGCCAGCAGTCCCCGGTCCCGCAGGGGGCCGATGAGGTCTGAAAAACTGTTTTTT. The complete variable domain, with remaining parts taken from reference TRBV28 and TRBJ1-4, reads DVKVTQSSRYLVKRTGEKVFLECVQDMDHENMFWYRQDPGLGLRLIYFSYDVKMKEKGDIPEGYSVSREKKERFSLILESASTNQTSMYLCASSPRSRRGPMRSEKLFFGSGTQLSVL.

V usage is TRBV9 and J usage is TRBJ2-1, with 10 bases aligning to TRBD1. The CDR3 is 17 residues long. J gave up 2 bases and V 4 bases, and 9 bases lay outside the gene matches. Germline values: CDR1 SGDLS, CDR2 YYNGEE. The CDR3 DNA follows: TGTGCCAGCAGCCTCACAACCGGGACAGGGGCCTACAATGAGCAGTTCTTC. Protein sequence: CASSLTTGTGAYNEQFF.

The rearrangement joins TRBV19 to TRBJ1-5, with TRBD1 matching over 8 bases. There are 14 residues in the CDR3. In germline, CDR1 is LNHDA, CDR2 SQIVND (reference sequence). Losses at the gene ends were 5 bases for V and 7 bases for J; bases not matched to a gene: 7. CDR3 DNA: TGTGCCAGTAGTGGTACAGGGGGGAGGCAGCCCCAGCATTTT. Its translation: CASSGTGGRQPQHF.

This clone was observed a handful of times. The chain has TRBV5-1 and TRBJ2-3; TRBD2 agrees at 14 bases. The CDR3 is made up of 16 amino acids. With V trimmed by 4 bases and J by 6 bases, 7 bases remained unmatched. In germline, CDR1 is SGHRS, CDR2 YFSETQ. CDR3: CASSMGLAGDGDTQYF. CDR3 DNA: TGCGCCAGCAGCATGGGACTAGCGGGAGATGGGGATACGCAGTATTTT.

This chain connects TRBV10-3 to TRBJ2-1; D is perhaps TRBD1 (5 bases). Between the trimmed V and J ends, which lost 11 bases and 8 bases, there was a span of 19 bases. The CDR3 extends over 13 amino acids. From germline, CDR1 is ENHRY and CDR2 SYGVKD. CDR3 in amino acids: CAPQETKSHEQFF. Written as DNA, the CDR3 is TGTGCCCCACAGGAAACAAAATCCCATGAGCAGTTCTTC.

As DNA, the CDR3 is TGTGCCAGCAGTGTCGGCCCCGGAGGAGAGTACAATGAGCAGTTCTTC. Its protein is CASSVGPGGEYNEQFF. The chain employs TRBV6-4 and TRBJ2-1, with a tentative D call TRBD2 (5 bases). The ends were cut back, 4 bases at V and 4 bases at J, with 17 bases in the middle. This CDR3 is built from 16 residues. Germline V gene lookup returns CDR1 MRHNA and CDR2 SNTAGT.

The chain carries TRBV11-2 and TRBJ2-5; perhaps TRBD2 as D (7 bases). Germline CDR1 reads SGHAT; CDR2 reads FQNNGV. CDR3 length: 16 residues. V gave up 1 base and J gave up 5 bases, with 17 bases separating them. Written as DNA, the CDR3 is TGTGCCAGCAGCTTAGGAGAAGGGGGGGGCGGGGAGACCCAGTACTTC. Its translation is CASSLGEGGGGETQYF.

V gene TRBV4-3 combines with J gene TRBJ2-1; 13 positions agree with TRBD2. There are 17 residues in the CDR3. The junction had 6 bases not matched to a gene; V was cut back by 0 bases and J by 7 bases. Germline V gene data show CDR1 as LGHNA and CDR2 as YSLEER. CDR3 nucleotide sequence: TGCGCCAGCAGCCAAGATCGGGGACTAGCGGGATGGAATGAGCAGTTCTTC. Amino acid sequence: CASSQDRGLAGWNEQFF.

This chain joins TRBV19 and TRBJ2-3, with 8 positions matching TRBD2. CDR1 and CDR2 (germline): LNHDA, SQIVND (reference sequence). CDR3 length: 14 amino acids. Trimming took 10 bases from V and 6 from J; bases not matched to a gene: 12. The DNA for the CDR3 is TGTGCCACCTTGGGGCGGGAGGCCGGGGATACGCAGTATTTT. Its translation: CATLGREAGDTQYF.

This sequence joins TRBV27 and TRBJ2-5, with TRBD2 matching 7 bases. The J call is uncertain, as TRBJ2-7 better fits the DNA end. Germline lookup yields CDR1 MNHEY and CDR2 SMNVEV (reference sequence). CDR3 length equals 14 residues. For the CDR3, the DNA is TGTGCCAGCAGAAAACTAGCGATCCCCTACGAGCAGTACTTC. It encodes CASRKLAIPYEQYF.

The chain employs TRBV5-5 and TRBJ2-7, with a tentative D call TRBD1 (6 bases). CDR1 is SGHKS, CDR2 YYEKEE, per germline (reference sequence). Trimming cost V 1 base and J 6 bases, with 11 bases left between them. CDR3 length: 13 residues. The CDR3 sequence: CASSLLVGGEQYF. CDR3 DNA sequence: TGTGCCAGCAGCTTGTTGGTAGGGGGCGAGCAGTACTTC.

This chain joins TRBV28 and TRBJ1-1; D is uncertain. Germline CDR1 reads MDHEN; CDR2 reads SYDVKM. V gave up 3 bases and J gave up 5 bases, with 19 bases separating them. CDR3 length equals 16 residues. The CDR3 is CASSFPTLDSGTEAFF. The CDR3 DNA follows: TGTGCCAGCAGTTTCCCAACTCTAGATTCGGGAACTGAAGCTTTCTTT.